This T cell receptor (beta chain) comes out of a study of cytomegalovirus exposure and HLA in healthy donors. As for the study in general: Around 86 million unique TCRs, all from HLA-typed donors, were included in an early release of the data.

PCR amplification relied on 60 Vbeta primers (plus 13 Jbeta primers). Here immunoSEQ multiplex PCR was the method, and the copy in TCRdb shows in-frame clones only, minus some. The table records 98,000 or so clones, roughly 79% of them present only once. The V end lost 2 bases, the J end lost 2 bases, and 19 bases lay between the germline ends. The V gene's germline CDR1 is SGHTA and CDR2 FQGNSA. The CDR3 extends over 18 amino acids. Study-level findings and limits: In a later analysis, DRB1 alleles had the most associated TCRs; HLA-C alleles the fewest. A cluster of highly shared sequence variants was likely a sequencing artifact.

In regard to this clone: Its antigen is unidentified.

V gene TRBV7-2 combines with J gene TRBJ1-5; a weak D match, TRBD1 (5 bases). The sample comprised PBMCs. This clonotype was obtained from a man in his fifties or sixties in good health and CMV-seropositive. CDR3 protein: CASSLYGLQGGGNQPQHF. The CDR3 nucleotides are TGTGCCAGCAGCTTATATGGTTTGCAGGGTGGAGGCAATCAGCCCCAGCATTTT.